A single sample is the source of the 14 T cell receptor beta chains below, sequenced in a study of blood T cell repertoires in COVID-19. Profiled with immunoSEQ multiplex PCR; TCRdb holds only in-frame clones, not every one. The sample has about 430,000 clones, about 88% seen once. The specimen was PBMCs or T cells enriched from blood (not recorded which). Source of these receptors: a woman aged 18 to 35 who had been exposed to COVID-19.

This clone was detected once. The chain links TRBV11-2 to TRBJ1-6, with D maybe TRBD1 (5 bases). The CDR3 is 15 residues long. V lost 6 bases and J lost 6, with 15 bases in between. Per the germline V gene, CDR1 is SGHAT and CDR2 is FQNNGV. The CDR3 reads CASRSPGRTNSPLHF. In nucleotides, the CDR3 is TGTGCCAGCAGATCCCCAGGGAGGACTAATTCACCCCTCCACTTT.

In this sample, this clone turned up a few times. The CDR3 protein is CASSGAWRGSYNEQFF. The CDR3 coding sequence is TGTGCCAGCAGCGGGGCTTGGAGGGGCTCCTACAATGAGCAGTTCTTC. The V gene is TRBV14, the J gene TRBJ2-1; a possible D gene is TRBD2 (6 bases). The CDR3 spans 16 residues. V dropped 5 bases and J dropped 0 bases, with 14 bases sitting between them. CDR1 and CDR2 (germline): SGHDN, FVKESK.

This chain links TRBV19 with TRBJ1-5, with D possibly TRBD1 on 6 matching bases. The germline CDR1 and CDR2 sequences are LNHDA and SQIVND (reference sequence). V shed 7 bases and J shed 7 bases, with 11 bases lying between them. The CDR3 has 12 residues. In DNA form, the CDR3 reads TGTGCCAGTACCCTAACAGGGCAGCCCCAGCATTTT. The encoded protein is CASTLTGQPQHF.

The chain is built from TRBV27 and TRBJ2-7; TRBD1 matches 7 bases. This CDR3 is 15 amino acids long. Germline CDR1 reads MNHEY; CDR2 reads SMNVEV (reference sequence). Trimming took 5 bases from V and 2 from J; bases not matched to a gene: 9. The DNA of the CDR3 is TGTGCCAGCAGTCCCCCCCGCAGGGGGACCTACGAGCAGTACTTC. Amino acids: CASSPPRRGTYEQYF.

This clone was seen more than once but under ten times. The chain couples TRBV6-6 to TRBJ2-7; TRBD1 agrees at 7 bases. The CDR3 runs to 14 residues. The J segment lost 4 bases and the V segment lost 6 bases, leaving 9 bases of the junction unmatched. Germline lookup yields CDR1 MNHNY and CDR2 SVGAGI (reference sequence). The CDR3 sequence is CASRARTGAYEQYF. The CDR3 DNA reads TGTGCCAGCAGGGCTAGGACAGGCGCATACGAGCAGTACTTC.

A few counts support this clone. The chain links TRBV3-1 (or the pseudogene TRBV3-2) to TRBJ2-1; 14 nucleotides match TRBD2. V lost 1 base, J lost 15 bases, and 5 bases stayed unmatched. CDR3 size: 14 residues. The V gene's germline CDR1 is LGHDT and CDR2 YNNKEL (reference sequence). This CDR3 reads CASSQGTSGGSLFF. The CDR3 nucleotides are TGTGCCAGCAGCCAAGGGACTAGCGGGGGGTCCTTGTTCTTC.

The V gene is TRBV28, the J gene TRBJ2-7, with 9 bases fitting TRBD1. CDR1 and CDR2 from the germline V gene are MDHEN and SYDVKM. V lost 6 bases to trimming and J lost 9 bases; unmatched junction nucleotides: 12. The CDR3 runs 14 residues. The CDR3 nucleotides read TGTGCCAGCAGCCCGACAGGGGGATGGAGTGGGCAGTACTTC. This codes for CASSPTGGWSGQYF.

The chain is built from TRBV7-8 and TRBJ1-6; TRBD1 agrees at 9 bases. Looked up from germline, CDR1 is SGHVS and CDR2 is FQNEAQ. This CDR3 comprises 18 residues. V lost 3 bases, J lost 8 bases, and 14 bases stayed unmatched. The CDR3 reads CASSFSPAGQGVDSPLHF. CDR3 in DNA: TGTGCCAGCAGCTTTTCCCCGGCGGGACAGGGAGTTGATTCACCCCTCCACTTT.

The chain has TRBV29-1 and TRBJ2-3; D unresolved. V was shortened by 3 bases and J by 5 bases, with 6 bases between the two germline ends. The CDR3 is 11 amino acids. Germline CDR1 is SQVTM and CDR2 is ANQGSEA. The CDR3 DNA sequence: TGCAGCGTTGACTCGCGAGATACGCAGTATTTT. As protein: CSVDSRDTQYF.

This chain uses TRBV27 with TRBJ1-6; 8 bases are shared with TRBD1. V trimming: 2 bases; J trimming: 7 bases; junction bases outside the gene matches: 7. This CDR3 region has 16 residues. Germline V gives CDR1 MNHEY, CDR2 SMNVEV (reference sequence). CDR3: CASSLLGPGGNSPLHF. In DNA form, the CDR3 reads TGTGCCAGCAGTTTACTGGGGCCAGGGGGCAATTCACCCCTCCACTTT.

The CDR3 region has the DNA TGTGCCAGTAGTATATACCCCGGAGTAGGAGATCAGCCCCAGCATTTT. Translated: CASSIYPGVGDQPQHF. This rearrangement joins TRBV19 to TRBJ1-5; no reliable D call. Germline loops: CDR1 LNHDA, CDR2 SQIVND (reference sequence). V was cut by 2 bases and J by 5 bases, with 16 bases left in between. The CDR3 length is 16 residues. Looking up the rest from reference TRBV19 and TRBJ1-5 gives the full variable domain: DGGITQSPKYLFRKEGQNVTLSCEQNLNHDAMYWYRQDPGQGLRLIYYSQIVNDFQKGDIAEGYSVSREKKESFPLTVTSAQKNPTAFYLCASSIYPGVGDQPQHFGDGTRLSIL.

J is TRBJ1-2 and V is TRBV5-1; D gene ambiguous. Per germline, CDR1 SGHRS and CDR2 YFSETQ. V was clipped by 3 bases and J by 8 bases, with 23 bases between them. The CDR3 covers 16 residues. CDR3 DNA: TGCGCCAGCAGCTCTGGAGGGAGGGCGGCAGACTGGGGCTACACCTTC. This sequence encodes CASSSGGRAADWGYTF.

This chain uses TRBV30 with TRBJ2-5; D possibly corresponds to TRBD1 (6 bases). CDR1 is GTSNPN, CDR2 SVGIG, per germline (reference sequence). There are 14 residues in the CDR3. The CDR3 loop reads CASVGAGVGETQYF. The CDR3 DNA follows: TGTGCGTCGGTCGGGGCAGGGGTTGGGGAGACCCAGTACTTC.

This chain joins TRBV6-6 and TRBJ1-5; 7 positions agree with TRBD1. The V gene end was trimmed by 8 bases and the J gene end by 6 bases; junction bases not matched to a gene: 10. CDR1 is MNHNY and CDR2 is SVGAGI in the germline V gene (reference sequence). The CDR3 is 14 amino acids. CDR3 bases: TGTGCCAGCGGGATGACAGGGATGCGTCAGCCCCAGCATTTT. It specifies CASGMTGMRQPQHF.